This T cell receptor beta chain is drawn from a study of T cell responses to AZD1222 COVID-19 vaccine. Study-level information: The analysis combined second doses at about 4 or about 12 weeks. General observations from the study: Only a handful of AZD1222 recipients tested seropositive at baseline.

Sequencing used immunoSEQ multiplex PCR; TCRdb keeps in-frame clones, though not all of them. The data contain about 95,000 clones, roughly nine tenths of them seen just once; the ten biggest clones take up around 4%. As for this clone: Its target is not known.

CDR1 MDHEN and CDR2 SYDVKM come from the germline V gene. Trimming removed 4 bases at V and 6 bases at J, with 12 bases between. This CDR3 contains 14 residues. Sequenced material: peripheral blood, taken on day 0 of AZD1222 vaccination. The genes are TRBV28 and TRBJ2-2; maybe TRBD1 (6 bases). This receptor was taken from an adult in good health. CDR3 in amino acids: CASSSRGRPGELFF. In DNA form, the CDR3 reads TGTGCCAGCAGTTCCAGGGGACGACCCGGGGAGCTGTTTTTT.